This paragraph covers one T cell receptor (beta chain) sequence. Its specificity is unknown. This specimen belongs to a study of beta chain features in type 1 diabetes. Study observations and caveats: Among all four CD4+ subsets, Type 1 diabetes patients had TCRB CDR3s that were moderately but significantly shorter.

Sorted CD4+ subsets: naive, central memory, regulatory, stem cell-like memory (CD45RO/CCR7/CD25/CD127/CD95/CD27 panel). Trimming left V 0 bases short and J 8 bases short, with 10 bases between. The CDR3 consists of 12 residues. Germline V gene lookup returns CDR1 GTSNPN and CDR2 SVGIG (reference sequence). Since all of the isolated RNA was reverse transcribed, expressed TCRB transcripts were what got sequenced. Using immunoSEQ multiplex PCR, the repertoire was profiled, and TCRdb retains in-frame clones only, with some absent. The sample has under 350,000 clones, approximately 25% seen once. V is TRBV30 and J is TRBJ1-2; possibly TRBD1 for D (5 bases). Sequencing was carried out using naive CD4+ T cells from blood. This sequence originates from a woman in her thirties with type 1 diabetes. The CDR3, as DNA: TGTGCCTGGAGTGTAAGCAGGGCCGGCTACACCTTC. Translation gives CAWSVSRAGYTF.